The next 15 T cell receptor beta chains were all read from a single sample in a study of shared clonotypes between healthy human individuals. Clones were sequenced by immunoSEQ multiplex PCR, and TCRdb holds only the in-frame ones, with some missing. The sample yields millions of clones, approximately 90% seen once. The sample consisted of naive CD4+ T cells sorted from blood. Noted subset: CD45RA+ positively selected. These receptors were obtained from a man between 18 and 29 years old in good health.

This chain joins TRBV5-4 and TRBJ2-1, with a weak D call TRBD2 (6 bases). The CDR3 has 15 residues. The V end lost 3 bases, the J end lost 2 bases, and 12 bases lay between the germline ends. The germline gives CDR1 SGHNT, CDR2 YYREEE (reference sequence). The CDR3 loop reads CASSSGTLAYNEQFF. In nucleotides, the CDR3 is TGTGCCAGCAGCTCCGGGACTCTAGCCTACAATGAGCAGTTCTTC.

V usage is TRBV4-3 and J usage is TRBJ2-3, with 11 positions matching TRBD2. The length of the CDR3 is 18 residues. V was clipped by 0 bases and J by 4 bases; unmatched bases: 9. Germline V gene sequence: CDR1 LGHNA, CDR2 YSLEER. The CDR3 DNA is TGCGCCAGCAGCCAAGATTTCCTAGCGGGGGGTCCCCCAGATACGCAGTATTTT. Translation: CASSQDFLAGGPPDTQYF.

The genes are TRBV5-1 and TRBJ2-1; 12 nucleotides agree with TRBD2. CDR1 and CDR2 from the germline V gene are SGHRS and YFSETQ. The CDR3 loop spans 15 amino acids. V lost 0 bases and J lost 6; bases outside the gene matches: 1. The CDR3, as DNA: TGCGCCAGCAGCTTGGCTAGCGGGAGGGCCAATGAGCAGTTCTTC. It encodes CASSLASGRANEQFF.

This chain uses TRBV19 with TRBJ2-1; D ambiguous. The CDR3 runs 11 residues. Trimming cost V 6 bases and J 9 bases, with 9 bases left between them. CDR1 is LNHDA, CDR2 SQIVND, per germline (reference sequence). The CDR3 nucleotides read TGTGCCAGTAGCCAGCTCGGTGAGCAGTTCTTC. Translated, it gives CASSQLGEQFF.

As to this clone: Other nucleotide sequences from this sample produce the same CDR3. The rearrangement links TRBV7-9 to TRBJ2-3; TRBD1 might be the D (6 bases). Germline-derived CDR1 and CDR2 are SEHNR and FQNEAQ (reference sequence). The V end was cut by 2 bases, the J end by 0 bases, with 9 bases between. The length of the CDR3 is 15 residues. The CDR3 protein is CASSLITGSTDTQYF. The CDR3 DNA sequence: TGTGCCAGCAGCTTAATCACAGGGAGCACAGATACGCAGTATTTT. Full variable domain (remainder filled in from reference TRBV7-9 and TRBJ2-3): DTGVSQNPRHKITKRGQNVTFRCDPISEHNRLYWYRQTLGQGPEFLTYFQNEAQLEKSRLLSDRFSAERPKGSFSTLEIQRTEQGDSAMYLCASSLITGSTDTQYFGPGTRLTVL.

This sequence joins TRBV7-3 and TRBJ1-2; TRBD1 might be the D (6 bases). CDR3 length equals 14 residues. Germline V CDR1 and CDR2: SGHTA, FQGTGA. V lost 1 base, J lost 2 bases, and 8 bases lay in between. The CDR3 loop is CASSLKQGNYGYTF. In nucleotides, the CDR3 is TGTGCCAGCAGCTTAAAACAGGGCAACTATGGCTACACCTTC.

J is TRBJ2-2 and V is TRBV7-9; the D gene is possibly TRBD2 (6 bases). Deletions cut 3 bases from V and 2 bases from J, with 13 bases between. This CDR3 contains 16 residues. The germline V gene has CDR1 SEHNR and CDR2 FQNEAQ (reference sequence). The chain's CDR3 is CASSFAGTVNTGELFF. For the CDR3, the DNA is TGTGCCAGCAGCTTTGCGGGGACGGTTAACACCGGGGAGCTGTTTTTT.

The rearrangement joins TRBV6-5 to TRBJ1-1; 7 nucleotides line up with TRBD1. V shed 7 bases, J shed 5 bases, and the junction held 10 bases outside the gene matches. This CDR3 region has 14 residues. CDR1 and CDR2 from the germline V gene are MNHEY and SVGAGI. The DNA of the CDR3 is TGTGCCAGCACCCCTCGGCGGGACAGTACTGAAGCTTTCTTT. Its translation is CASTPRRDSTEAFF.

V and J are TRBV6-9 and TRBJ2-7; 11 bases agree with TRBD1. The junction had 8 bases not matched to a gene; V was cut back by 7 bases and J by 3 bases. The CDR3 is 15 residues long. Germline assignment: CDR1 MNHGY and CDR2 SVAAGI. CDR3 amino acids: CASTERDRGSYEQYF. The DNA for the CDR3 is TGTGCCAGCACCGAAAGGGACAGGGGGAGCTACGAGCAGTACTTC.

The chain links TRBV7-3 to TRBJ1-2; 9 bases are a match to TRBD1. The CDR3 totals 15 residues. The germline gives CDR1 SGHTA, CDR2 FQGTGA. Germline trimming cut 1 base from V and 6 bases from J; bases unmatched to any gene: 6. CDR3: CASSLIPGTGHGYTF. CDR3 DNA: TGTGCCAGCAGCTTAATTCCCGGGACAGGGCATGGCTACACCTTC.

Remarks on this clone: The sample contains more than one DNA sequence encoding this CDR3. V is TRBV10-3 and J is TRBJ2-6, with no clear D. Germline CDR1 ENHRY, CDR2 SYGVKD. The CDR3 sequence is 14 residues long. V gave up 3 bases and J gave up 1 base, with 4 bases separating them. CDR3 residues: CAISDSSGANVLTF. The CDR3 region has the DNA TGTGCCATCAGTGACTCATCTGGGGCCAACGTCCTGACTTTC.

A word on this clone: In the same sample, other DNA sequences code for this CDR3. This sequence joins TRBV30 and TRBJ1-2; no clear D. This CDR3 comprises 12 residues. The V gene's germline CDR1 is GTSNPN and CDR2 SVGIG (reference sequence). V lost 1 base to trimming and J lost 2 bases, with 5 bases between them. CDR3 sequence: CAWSEGNYGYTF. The CDR3 DNA reads TGTGCCTGGAGTGAGGGAAACTATGGCTACACCTTC. The full variable domain, its missing parts supplied by reference TRBV30 and TRBJ1-2, is SQTIHQWPATLVQPVGSPLSLECTVEGTSNPNLYWYRQAAGRGLQLLFYSVGIGQISSEVPQNLSASRPQDRQFILSSKKLLLSDSGFYLCAWSEGNYGYTFGSGTRLTVV.

This clone was counted only a few times. V and J are TRBV7-9 and TRBJ1-6, with D possibly TRBD1 on 5 matching bases. The V gene's germline CDR1 is SEHNR and CDR2 FQNEAQ (reference sequence). The germline V and J ends were trimmed by 5 bases and 8 bases, with 13 bases remaining between them. CDR3 length equals 14 residues. CDR3 in DNA: TGTGCCAGCAGCCGAACAGGTGGGGATTCACCCCTCCACTTT. Translated: CASSRTGGDSPLHF. Looking up the rest from reference TRBV7-9 and TRBJ1-6 gives the full variable domain: DTGVSQNPRHKITKRGQNVTFRCDPISEHNRLYWYRQTLGQGPEFLTYFQNEAQLEKSRLLSDRFSAERPKGSFSTLEIQRTEQGDSAMYLCASSRTGGDSPLHFGNGTRLTVT.

This clone was observed a handful of times. A junction end diverges from the germline sequence, so it may reflect a read error. V and J are TRBV30 and TRBJ1-1; D possibly corresponds to TRBD1 (6 bases). Germline lookup yields CDR1 GTSNPN and CDR2 SVGIG (reference sequence). The CDR3 runs 13 residues. CDR3 nucleotides: TGTGCCTGGAGTGTCCAGGGGAACTCTGAAGCTTTCTTT. Its translation is CAWSVQGNSEAFF. The full variable domain, completed using reference TRBV30 and TRBJ1-1, is SQTIHQWPATLVQPVGSPLSLECTVEGTSNPNLYWYRQAAGRGLQLLFYSVGIGQISSEVPQNLSASRPQDRQFILSSKKLLLSDSGFYLCAWSVQGNSEAFFGQGTRLTVV.

Remarks on this clone: Other DNA sequences within the sample encode an identical CDR3. The J gene is TRBJ1-4, the V gene TRBV7-2; D unresolved. CDR3 length: 13 amino acids. V shed 1 base and J shed 5 bases, with 5 bases lying between them. Germline V lookup: CDR1 SGHTA, CDR2 FQGNSA. The CDR3 sequence is CASSLGTNEKLFF. Here the CDR3 DNA reads TGTGCCAGCAGCTTAGGTACCAATGAAAAACTGTTTTTT.